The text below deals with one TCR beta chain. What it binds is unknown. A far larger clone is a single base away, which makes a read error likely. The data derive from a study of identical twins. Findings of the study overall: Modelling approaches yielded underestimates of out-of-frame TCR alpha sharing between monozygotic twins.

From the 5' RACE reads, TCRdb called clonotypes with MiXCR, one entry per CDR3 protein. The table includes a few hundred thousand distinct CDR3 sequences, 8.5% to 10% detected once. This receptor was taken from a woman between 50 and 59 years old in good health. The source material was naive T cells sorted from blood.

The CDR3 region has the DNA TGCGCCGGCAGCTTGGTGGGGGCCGGGGAGCTGTTTTTT. Its protein is CAGSLVGAGELFF. The chain carries TRBV5-1 and TRBJ2-2, with D possibly being TRBD1 or TRBD2 (5 bases each). CDR1 is SGHRS, CDR2 YFSETQ, per germline. This CDR3 comprises 13 residues.